The 19 T cell receptor beta chains given below trace back to one sample, sequenced in a study of T cells in Graves' hyperthyroidism and ophthalmopathy. The CDR3 regions of TCR beta were amplified from RNA transcripts. HTBI primers were employed in a first-round RT-PCR of the TCR CDR3. TCRdb independently ran MiXCR on the multiplex PCR reads; one entry per CDR3 protein. Of 50,000 to 60,000 distinct CDR3 sequences in the sample, about 50% were seen once. The sample taken for sequencing was blood. The receptors shown here come from a woman aged 25 to 45 with Graves' ophthalmopathy.

The rearrangement joins TRBV19 to TRBJ1-1; weak D call: TRBD1 (5 bases). Germline V CDR1 and CDR2: LNHDA, SQIVND (reference sequence). This CDR3 comprises 12 residues. The ends were cut back, 8 bases at V and 4 bases at J, with 11 bases in the middle. CDR3 protein: CASGQGCTEAFF. The CDR3 coding sequence is TGTGCCAGTGGACAAGGCTGCACTGAAGCTTTCTTT.

This clonotype came up many times. This chain uses TRBV4-1 with TRBJ1-1; D is unclear. Trimming took off 3 bases at V and 8 bases at J, with 16 bases between the two ends. The CDR3 loop spans 14 amino acids. Germline CDR1 MGHRA, CDR2 YSYEKL. CDR3 region: CASSQLRNRGEAFF. The CDR3 DNA follows: TGCGCCAGCAGCCAGCTCAGAAACCGAGGGGAAGCTTTCTTT.

This clonotype was counted at least ten times. The V and J genes are TRBV5-6 and TRBJ1-1; D gene unclear. This CDR3 is built from 15 residues. The V and J ends lost 2 bases and 0 bases respectively, with 11 bases between them. CDR1 SGHDT and CDR2 YYEEEE come from the germline V gene. CDR3 bases: TGTGCCAGCAGCTTTCCGACACAATTGAACACTGAAGCTTTCTTT. It codes for CASSFPTQLNTEAFF.

V usage is TRBV2 and J usage is TRBJ1-5; TRBD1 matches 8 bases. The CDR3 consists of 15 residues. The germline V gene has CDR1 SNHLY and CDR2 FYNNEI. V was pared by 6 bases and J by 3 bases, with 7 bases of the junction left unmatched. Here the CDR3 reads CASRFGQGLNQPQHF. The DNA for the CDR3 is TGTGCCAGCAGGTTCGGACAGGGACTCAATCAGCCCCAGCATTTT.

This clonotype was detected only once. V usage is TRBV6-4 and J usage is TRBJ1-1; TRBD1 matches 7 bases. Germline CDR1 MRHNA, CDR2 SNTAGT. Trimming at V came to 2 bases and at J to 11 bases, leaving 5 bases not matched to a gene. This CDR3 has 12 amino acids. CDR3 sequence (DNA): TGTGCCAGCAGTGACCCCGGGACAGCTGCTTTCTTT. This encodes CASSDPGTAAFF.

To note about this clonotype: Sequence at one end of the junction differs from germline and may be a read error. V usage is TRBV19 and J usage is TRBJ1-4; 10 positions match TRBD1. There are 15 residues in the CDR3. The germline CDR1 and CDR2 sequences are LNHDA and SQIVND (reference sequence). The CDR3 DNA follows: TGTGCCAGTAGCGGACCGGGACAGGGGAATGAAAAACCGTTTTTT. This translates into CASSGPGQGNEKPFF.

V is TRBV20-1 and J is TRBJ2-3; D is possibly TRBD1 or TRBD2 (5 bases each). The ends were cut back, 3 bases at V and 4 bases at J, with 8 bases in the middle. The germline gives CDR1 DFQATT, CDR2 SNEGSKA (reference sequence). CDR3 size: 12 residues. This chain's CDR3 is CSASLGADTQYF. CDR3 DNA: TGCAGTGCTAGTTTGGGGGCAGATACGCAGTATTTT.

As to this clonotype: Lacking the conserved final phenylalanine or tryptophan, this CDR3 likely reflects a read error. The genes are TRBV12-3 or TRBV12-4 and TRBJ2-1; TRBD2 aligns across 12 bases. V dropped 3 bases and J dropped 2; count of bases not matched to a gene: 2. The CDR3 length is 16 residues. CDR3 protein: CASSFLAGGPYNEQFI. The CDR3 coding sequence is TGTGCCAGCAGTTTTCTAGCGGGAGGGCCCTACAATGAGCAGTTCATC.

In its sample, this clonotype was seen many times. The rearrangement links TRBV6-2 or TRBV6-3 to TRBJ1-3; the D is unclear. Looked up from germline, CDR1 is MNHEY and CDR2 is SVGEGT. The CDR3 length is 16 residues. Trimming pared 0 bases from V and 0 bases from J, leaving 9 bases between. Written as DNA, the CDR3 is TGTGCCAGCAGTTACTCGTACTACGGCTCTGGAAACACCATATATTTT. It is translated as CASSYSYYGSGNTIYF.

This clonotype was observed at least ten times. This chain connects TRBV14 to TRBJ1-5; D unresolved. Germline CDR1 is SGHDN and CDR2 is FVKESK. V was shortened by 0 bases and J by 0 bases, with 12 bases between the two germline ends. This CDR3 has 17 amino acids. The CDR3 region is CASSQDSLQYSNQPQHF. DNA for the CDR3: TGTGCCAGCAGCCAAGATAGTCTACAGTATAGCAATCAGCCCCAGCATTTT.

The CDR3 reads CATSTSGRETQYF. The CDR3 nucleotides are TGTGCCACCTCGACTAGCGGGAGGGAGACCCAGTACTTC. V is TRBV19 and J is TRBJ2-5; the match to TRBD2 covers 13 bases. Germline V CDR1 and CDR2: LNHDA, SQIVND (reference sequence). J lost 5 bases, V lost 10 bases, and 4 bases had no gene match. This CDR3 has 13 residues.

Points on this clonotype: The conserved closing phenylalanine or tryptophan is absent in this CDR3, likely reflecting a read error. Because the CDR3's place on the DNA is in doubt, the DNA is left out and the CDR3 is given as listed by TCRdb. The chain combines TRBV7-9 with TRBJ1-1; the table's TRBD1 call for D was not verified on the DNA. The CDR3 extends over 12 residues, inclusive of both ends. The germline CDR1 and CDR2 sequences are SEHNR and FQNEAQ (reference sequence). The CDR3 loop reads CASRVEGAWKSL.

As concerns this clonotype: An end of the junction does not agree with germline; a read error may underlie this. The chain recombines TRBV2 with TRBJ2-1; 9 positions match TRBD1. Germline V gives CDR1 SNHLY, CDR2 FYNNEI. The CDR3 spans 17 residues. The CDR3 sequence is CTSSHHTGGGYTGEQFF. CDR3 sequence (DNA): TGTACCAGCAGTCATCATACAGGGGGCGGGTATACCGGGGAGCAGTTCTTC.

Concerning this clonotype: The germline gene is not matched at one end of the junction; a read error may be the cause. The chain couples TRBV7-9 to TRBJ1-1; D ambiguous. The CDR3 covers 16 residues. Germline CDR1 is SEHNR and CDR2 is FQNEAQ (reference sequence). The chain's CDR3 is CASSQTLTKGNTEAFF. The CDR3 DNA sequence: TGCGCCAGCAGTCAGACACTAACCAAGGGGAACACTGAAGCTTTCTTT.

This clonotype was observed at least ten times. The chain employs TRBV10-2 and TRBJ1-1; D not certain. This CDR3 comprises 13 residues. With 4 bases removed from V and 8 bases from J, the gap between germline ends came to 14 bases. Germline V gene lookup returns CDR1 WSHSY and CDR2 SAAADI. CDR3 region: CASSAIDFKEAFF. The DNA of the CDR3 is TGCGCCAGCAGTGCTATCGACTTTAAGGAAGCTTTCTTT.

This clonotype was seen repeatedly, ten times or more. The chain joins TRBV12-1 to TRBJ1-5. TRBV12-1 is classified as a pseudogene. The CDR3 is made up of 16 amino acids. The CDR3 sequence is CASSFEHVNSNQPQHF. The CDR3 DNA reads as TGTGCCAGCAGCTTTGAACACGTTAATAGCAATCAGCCCCAGCATTTT.

This clonotype was counted ten times or more. The chain joins TRBV4-2 to TRBJ2-7, with unresolved D. From germline, CDR1 is LGHNA and CDR2 YNFKEQ. The ends were cut back, 1 base at V and 3 bases at J, with 13 bases in the middle. The CDR3 has 15 amino acids. CDR3 in DNA: TGTGCCAGCAGCCAAGGGTCTCAGCCCGTCTACGAGCAGTACTTC. This encodes CASSQGSQPVYEQYF.

J is TRBJ1-2 and V is TRBV20-1; 9 bases fit TRBD1. V dropped 2 bases and J dropped 5; count of bases not matched to a gene: 9. CDR1 is DFQATT, CDR2 SNEGSKA, per germline (reference sequence). CDR3 length: 15 residues. This CDR3 is CSARRTGALSYGYTF. The DNA for the CDR3 is TGCAGTGCTAGACGGACAGGGGCCCTTAGTTATGGCTACACCTTC.

As for this clonotype: In this CDR3 the conserved last residue, phenylalanine or tryptophan, is missing, so a read error is likely. In nucleotides, the CDR3 is TGCGCCAGCAGCGCCGGTAGTTGGGAGACCCAGTACGTC. The encoded protein is CASSAGSWETQYV. The chain links TRBV5-1 to TRBJ2-5; D is unclear. CDR1 is SGHRS and CDR2 is YFSETQ in the germline V gene. V lost 4 bases to trimming and J lost 5 bases, with 12 bases between them. The CDR3 spans 13 residues.